The clone carrying this T cell receptor beta chain appeared a few times. The antigen is not known. This sample is drawn from a study of T-cell reconstitution after alpha-beta-depleted transplantation in children. Study-level results: Two months or so post-transplant, alpha-beta T cells reportedly derived from several hundred expanded graft clones.

The CDR3 totals 15 residues. V lost 3 bases to trimming and J lost 4 bases, with 13 bases between them. Germline lookup yields CDR1 SGHRS and CDR2 YFSETQ. Molecular barcoding with unique molecular identifiers was used for the TCRbeta library. Each CDR3 protein gets one entry after TCRdb re-called the PCR reads with MiXCR. This table holds about 60,000 distinct CDR3 sequences, roughly 45% found once. The V gene is TRBV5-1, the J gene TRBJ2-2, with unresolved D. Material: PBMCs, mostly from graft donor cells, obtained 360 days after TCRalphabeta/CD19-depleted stem cell transplant. This TCR was sampled from a male patient aged 5 to 17 who had a stem cell transplant for acute lymphoblastic leukemia, so the T cells may come from the graft donor. CDR3 nucleotides: TGCGCCAGCAGCTCCGACCCTACTCTCACCGGGGAGCTGTTTTTT. The encoded protein is CASSSDPTLTGELFF. Variable domain in full (rest from reference TRBV5-1 and TRBJ2-2): KAGVTQTPRYLIKTRGQQVTLSCSPISGHRSVSWYQQTPGQGLQFLFEYFSETQRNKGNFPGRFSGRQFSNSRSEMNVSTLELGDSALYLCASSSDPTLTGELFFGEGSRLTVL.